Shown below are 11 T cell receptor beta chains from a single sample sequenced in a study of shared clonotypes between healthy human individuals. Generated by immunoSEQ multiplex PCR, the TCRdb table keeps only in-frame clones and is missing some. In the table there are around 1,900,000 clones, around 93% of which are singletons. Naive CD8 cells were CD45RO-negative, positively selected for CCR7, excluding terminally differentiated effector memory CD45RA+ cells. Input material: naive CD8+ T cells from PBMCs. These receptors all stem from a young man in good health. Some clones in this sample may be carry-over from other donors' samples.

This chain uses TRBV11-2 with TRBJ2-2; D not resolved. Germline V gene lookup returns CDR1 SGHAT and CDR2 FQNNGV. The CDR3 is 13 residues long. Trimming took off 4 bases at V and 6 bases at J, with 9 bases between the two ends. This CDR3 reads CASSSRLAGELFF. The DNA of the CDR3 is TGTGCCAGCAGCTCCCGTCTCGCCGGGGAGCTGTTTTTT. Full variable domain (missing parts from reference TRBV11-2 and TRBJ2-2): EAGVAQSPRYKIIEKRQSVAFWCNPISGHATLYWYQQILGQGPKLLIQFQNNGVVDDSQLPKDRFSAERLKGVDSTLKIQPAKLEDSAVYLCASSSRLAGELFFGEGSRLTVL.

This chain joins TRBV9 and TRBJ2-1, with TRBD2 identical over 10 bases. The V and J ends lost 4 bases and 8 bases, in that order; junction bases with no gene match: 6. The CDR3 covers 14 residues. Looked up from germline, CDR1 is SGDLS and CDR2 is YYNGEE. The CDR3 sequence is CASSLAGVSYEQFF. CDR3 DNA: TGTGCCAGCAGCCTAGCGGGAGTCTCCTATGAGCAGTTCTTC.

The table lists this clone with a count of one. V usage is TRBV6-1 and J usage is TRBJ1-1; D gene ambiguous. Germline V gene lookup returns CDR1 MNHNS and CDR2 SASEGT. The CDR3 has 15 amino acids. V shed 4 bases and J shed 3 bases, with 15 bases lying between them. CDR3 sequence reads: CASSAPRDRDTEAFF. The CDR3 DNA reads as TGTGCCAGCAGTGCCCCGAGAGATAGAGACACTGAAGCTTTCTTT.

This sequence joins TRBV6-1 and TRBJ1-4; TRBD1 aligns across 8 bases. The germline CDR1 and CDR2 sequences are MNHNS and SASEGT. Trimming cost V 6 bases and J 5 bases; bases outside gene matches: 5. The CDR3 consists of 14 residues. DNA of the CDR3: TGTGCCAGCAGCCGGACAGGGTTCAATGAAAAACTGTTTTTT. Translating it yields CASSRTGFNEKLFF.

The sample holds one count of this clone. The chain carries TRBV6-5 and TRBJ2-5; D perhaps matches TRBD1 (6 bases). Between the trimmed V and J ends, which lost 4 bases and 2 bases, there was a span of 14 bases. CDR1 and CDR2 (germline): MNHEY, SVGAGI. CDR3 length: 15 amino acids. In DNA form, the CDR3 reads TGTGCCAGCAGTTCCGTCCGGGACATTCAAGAGACCCAGTACTTC. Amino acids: CASSSVRDIQETQYF.

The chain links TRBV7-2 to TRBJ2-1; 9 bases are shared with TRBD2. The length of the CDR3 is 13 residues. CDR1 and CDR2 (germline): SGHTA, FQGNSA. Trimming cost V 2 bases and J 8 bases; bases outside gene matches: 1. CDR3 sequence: CASSLRGRDEQFF. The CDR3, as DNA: TGTGCCAGCAGCTTACGCGGGAGGGATGAGCAGTTCTTC.

DNA of the CDR3: TGCGCCAGCAGGGAAACAGGGCCAGCAAATGAAAAACTGTTTTTT. Amino acid sequence: CASRETGPANEKLFF. The chain is built from TRBV5-1 and TRBJ1-4; a weak D match, TRBD1 (6 bases). Germline CDR1 and CDR2: SGHRS and YFSETQ. The germline V and J ends were trimmed by 5 bases and 5 bases, with 16 bases remaining between them. The CDR3 has 15 amino acids. Full variable domain (outside the CDR3, taken from reference TRBV5-1 and TRBJ1-4): KAGVTQTPRYLIKTRGQQVTLSCSPISGHRSVSWYQQTPGQGLQFLFEYFSETQRNKGNFPGRFSGRQFSNSRSEMNVSTLELGDSALYLCASRETGPANEKLFFGSGTQLSVL.

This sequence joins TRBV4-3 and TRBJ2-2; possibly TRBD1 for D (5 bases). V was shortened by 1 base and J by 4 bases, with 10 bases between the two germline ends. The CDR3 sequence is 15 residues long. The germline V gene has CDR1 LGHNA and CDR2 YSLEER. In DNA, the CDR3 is TGCGCCAGCAGCCAAGCCCAAGGGGCCACCGGGGAGCTGTTTTTT. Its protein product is CASSQAQGATGELFF.

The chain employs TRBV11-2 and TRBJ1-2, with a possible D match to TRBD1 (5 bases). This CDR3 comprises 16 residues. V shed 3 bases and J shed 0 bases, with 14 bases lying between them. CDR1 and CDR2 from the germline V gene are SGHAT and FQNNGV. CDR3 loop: CASSFGSGIANYGYTF. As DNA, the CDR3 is TGTGCCAGCAGCTTTGGGTCAGGGATAGCTAACTATGGCTACACCTTC.

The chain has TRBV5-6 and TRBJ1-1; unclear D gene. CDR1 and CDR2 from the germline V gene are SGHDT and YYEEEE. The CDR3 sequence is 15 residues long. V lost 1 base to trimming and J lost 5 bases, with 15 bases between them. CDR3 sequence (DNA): TGTGCCAGCAGCTTGTACGGGTTGTTGGATACTGAAGCTTTCTTT. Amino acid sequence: CASSLYGLLDTEAFF. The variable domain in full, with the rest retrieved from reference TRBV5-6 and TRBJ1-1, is DAGVTQSPTHLIKTRGQQVTLRCSPKSGHDTVSWYQQALGQGPQFIFQYYEEEERQRGNFPDRFSGHQFPNYSSELNVNALLLGDSALYLCASSLYGLLDTEAFFGQGTRLTVV.

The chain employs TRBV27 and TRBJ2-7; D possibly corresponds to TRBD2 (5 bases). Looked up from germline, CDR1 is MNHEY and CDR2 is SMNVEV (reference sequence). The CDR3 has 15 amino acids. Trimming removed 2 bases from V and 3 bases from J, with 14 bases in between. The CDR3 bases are TGTGCCAGCAGTTTAAACGCCTGGGGAGACTACGAGCAGTACTTC. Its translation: CASSLNAWGDYEQYF.